Following are 27 T cell receptor beta chains from one sample sequenced in a study of vaccination effects on CD4 cells after COVID-19. TCRdb's copy holds only in-frame clones and misses some; the assay was immunoSEQ multiplex PCR. The data show under 85,000 clones, roughly 73% seen once. Their cognate antigens are unknown. Within the ViraFEST assay, antigen-specific CD4+ T cells underwent expansion with viral peptide pools prior to sequencing. Subsequent to a culture period of 10 to 11 days, CD4+ T cells were isolated. Two-dose vaccination with either BNT162b2 or mRNA-1273 was given to the participants. The input for sequencing was CD4+ T cells from PBMCs cultured with HCoV-OC43 spike peptides, taken after COVID-19 vaccination. The subset: HCoV-OC43 spike overlapping peptide pool stimulation. These receptors were obtained from a human donor who received a COVID-19 vaccine.

The rearrangement uses TRBV24-1 and TRBJ1-2; no clear D gene. V lost 1 base and J 2 bases, leaving 4 bases between the germline ends. Germline V gene sequence: CDR1 KGHDR, CDR2 SFDVKD. There are 13 residues in the CDR3. The CDR3 DNA reads TGTGCCACCAGTGATTTCAGAAACTATGGCTACACCTTC. Its translation: CATSDFRNYGYTF.

J is TRBJ1-5 and V is TRBV5-5; D remains ambiguous. V dropped 1 base and J dropped 4 bases, with 6 bases sitting between them. CDR3 size: 13 residues. Germline-derived CDR1 and CDR2 are SGHKS and YYEKEE (reference sequence). In nucleotides, the CDR3 is TGTGCCAGCAGCTTGTTGCCAAATCAGCCCCAGCATTTT. It encodes CASSLLPNQPQHF.

This chain joins TRBV6-1 and TRBJ2-2; TRBD1 agrees at 10 bases. Germline V CDR1 and CDR2: MNHNS, SASEGT. Trimming cost V 2 bases and J 7 bases; bases outside gene matches: 7. The CDR3 covers 16 residues. The CDR3 DNA reads as TGTGCCAGCAGTGAATTAACGACAGGGGGCGGCGGGGAGCTGTTTTTT. As protein: CASSELTTGGGGELFF.

The rearrangement joins TRBV19 to TRBJ1-2; TRBD1 might be the D (6 bases). V lost 6 bases and J lost 2, with 10 bases in between. The CDR3 runs to 13 residues. The germline V gene encodes CDR1 LNHDA and CDR2 SQIVND (reference sequence). The chain's CDR3 is CASRGHTNYGYTF. CDR3 nucleotide sequence: TGTGCCAGTAGGGGACATACGAACTATGGCTACACCTTC.

This clone was seen a handful of times. The chain carries TRBV5-5 and TRBJ2-7, with D maybe TRBD2 (5 bases). This CDR3 region has 13 residues. Looked up from germline, CDR1 is SGHKS and CDR2 is YYEKEE (reference sequence). Trimming removed 0 bases from V and 1 base from J, with 5 bases in between. In DNA, the CDR3 is TGTGCCAGCAGCTTGGCGGGATCCTACGAGCAGTACGTC. Translated, it gives CASSLAGSYEQYV.

This chain joins TRBV30 and TRBJ2-5, with 8 bases matching TRBD1. Germline V gene lookup returns CDR1 GTSNPN and CDR2 SVGIG (reference sequence). The CDR3 has 13 amino acids. The trim removed 4 bases at V and 2 bases at J, leaving 3 bases unmatched. CDR3 residues: CAWMGQVQETQYF. The CDR3 DNA reads TGTGCCTGGATGGGACAGGTACAAGAGACCCAGTACTTC. The full variable domain, completed using reference TRBV30 and TRBJ2-5, is SQTIHQWPATLVQPVGSPLSLECTVEGTSNPNLYWYRQAAGRGLQLLFYSVGIGQISSEVPQNLSASRPQDRQFILSSKKLLLSDSGFYLCAWMGQVQETQYFGPGTRLLVL.

The chain links TRBV11-2 to TRBJ2-3; D possibly uses TRBD1 or TRBD2 (6 bases each). The V end lost 5 bases, the J end lost 3 bases, and 12 bases lay between the germline ends. The CDR3 consists of 14 residues. Germline CDR1 SGHAT, CDR2 FQNNGV. The CDR3 sequence is CASSPTGATDTQYF. CDR3 coding DNA: TGTGCCAGCAGCCCTACGGGGGCGACAGATACGCAGTATTTT.

The rearrangement uses TRBV7-3 and TRBJ2-6; D is unclear. Trimming removed 1 base at V and 0 bases at J, with 4 bases between. This CDR3 has 15 amino acids. Germline V gene data show CDR1 as SGHTA and CDR2 as FQGTGA. DNA for the CDR3: TGTGCCAGCAGCTTAAGAGTCTCTGGGGCCAACGTCCTGACTTTC. Protein product: CASSLRVSGANVLTF.

V usage is TRBV4-2 and J usage is TRBJ1-2, with TRBD1 as a possible D gene (5 bases). Germline loops: CDR1 LGHNA, CDR2 YNFKEQ. V dropped 1 base and J dropped 1 base, with 13 bases sitting between them. The CDR3 sequence is 16 residues long. CDR3 bases: TGTGCCAGCAGCCAAGCGGCAGGGAACAATAACTATGGCTACACCTTC. It specifies CASSQAAGNNNYGYTF.

A single count supports this clone. The CDR3 sequence is CATSPTGGYQPQHF. The CDR3 DNA is TGTGCCACCAGTCCGACAGGGGGCTATCAGCCCCAGCATTTT. The genes are TRBV24-1 and TRBJ1-5; 10 nucleotides align to TRBD1. The trim removed 6 bases at V and 5 bases at J, leaving 3 bases unmatched. This CDR3 is 14 amino acids long. CDR1 and CDR2 (germline): KGHDR, SFDVKD.

The genes are TRBV2 and TRBJ2-7; TRBD1 matches 10 bases. Germline CDR1 is SNHLY and CDR2 is FYNNEI. This CDR3 is built from 15 residues. The trim removed 5 bases at V and 2 bases at J, leaving 6 bases unmatched. This chain's CDR3 is CASSLDRGNTYEQYV. CDR3 sequence (DNA): TGTGCCAGCAGTTTGGACAGGGGGAATACCTACGAGCAGTACGTC.

The chain has TRBV14 and TRBJ2-3; D is undetermined. V was shortened by 0 bases and J by 2 bases, with 12 bases between the two germline ends. Germline lookup yields CDR1 SGHDN and CDR2 FVKESK. There are 16 residues in the CDR3. The CDR3 here is CASSQEASSYTDTQYF. CDR3 nucleotides: TGTGCCAGCAGCCAAGAAGCTAGTTCTTACACAGATACGCAGTATTTT.

In this sample, this clone turned up a few times. The chain joins TRBV7-2 to TRBJ2-2, with 10 positions matching TRBD2. CDR3 length: 15 amino acids. Trimming cost V 4 bases and J 4 bases; bases outside gene matches: 3. Germline V gene sequence: CDR1 SGHTA, CDR2 FQGNSA. CDR3 amino acids: CASSSSGGVTGELFF. DNA of the CDR3: TGTGCCAGCAGCTCTAGCGGGGGTGTCACCGGGGAGCTGTTTTTT.

This chain links TRBV6-2 or TRBV6-3 with TRBJ1-4; 8 bases match TRBD1. Germline V lookup: CDR1 MNHEY, CDR2 SVGEGT. The CDR3 contains 15 residues. V lost 6 bases, J lost 3 bases, and 6 bases stayed unmatched. CDR3 in amino acids: CASSHGGQANEKLFF. CDR3 DNA: TGTGCCAGCAGCCACGGGGGACAGGCTAATGAAAAACTGTTTTTT.

The rearrangement uses TRBV2 and TRBJ2-7; D tentatively reads TRBD1 or TRBD2 (5 bases each). The CDR3 sequence is 15 residues long. The V end was cut by 5 bases, the J end by 8 bases, with 22 bases between. CDR1 and CDR2 (germline): SNHLY, FYNNEI. CDR3 in DNA: TGTGCCAGCAGTTCCAACAATTTGGGGACGGACAAGCAGTACGTC. Residues: CASSSNNLGTDKQYV.

J is TRBJ2-5 and V is TRBV18; TRBD1 is a possible D gene (5 bases). Germline CDR1 is KGHSH and CDR2 is LQKENI. V was pared by 1 base and J by 1 base, with 7 bases between. The CDR3 sequence is 14 residues long. The CDR3 is CASSPRQIQETQYF. The CDR3 DNA is TGTGCCAGCTCACCACGACAGATCCAAGAGACCCAGTACTTC.

This clone was seen only once. This chain links TRBV9 with TRBJ2-5, with TRBD2 identical over 12 bases. From germline, CDR1 is SGDLS and CDR2 YYNGEE. Losses at the gene ends were 0 bases for V and 2 bases for J; bases not matched to a gene: 2. The CDR3 runs to 16 residues. The CDR3 loop is CASSVATSGGQETQYF. The CDR3, as DNA: TGTGCCAGCAGCGTAGCGACTAGCGGGGGACAAGAGACCCAGTACTTC. The variable domain in full, with the rest retrieved from reference TRBV9 and TRBJ2-5, is DSGVTQTPKHLITATGQRVTLRCSPRSGDLSVYWYQQSLDQGLQFLIQYYNGEERAKGNILERFSAQQFPDLHSELNLSSLELGDSALYFCASSVATSGGQETQYFGPGTRLLVL.

This clone was counted only a few times. The chain links TRBV6-4 to TRBJ1-5, with a possible D match to TRBD1 (5 bases). The CDR3 has 14 amino acids. Germline CDR1 and CDR2: MRHNA and SNTAGT. Trimming took off 3 bases at V and 6 bases at J, with 12 bases between the two ends. The CDR3 loop reads CASSEKAGTQPQHF. The CDR3, as DNA: TGTGCCAGCAGTGAGAAGGCGGGGACTCAGCCCCAGCATTTT.

The rearrangement joins TRBV5-8 to TRBJ2-5; TRBD1 or TRBD2 may be the D gene (5 bases each). CDR1 SGHTS and CDR2 YDEGEE come from the germline V gene. The CDR3 length is 17 residues. Trimming removed 7 bases at V and 3 bases at J, with 25 bases between. The CDR3 sequence is CASPNRPGSREEETQYF. CDR3 nucleotide sequence: TGTGCCAGCCCCAACCGACCAGGGAGTAGAGAAGAAGAGACCCAGTACTTC.

The CDR3 is CASSQEISNQPQHF. The CDR3 DNA reads TGTGCCAGCTCACAGGAGATTAGCAATCAGCCCCAGCATTTT. The chain links TRBV18 to TRBJ1-5; the D is unclear. Germline lookup yields CDR1 KGHSH and CDR2 LQKENI. The CDR3 runs to 14 residues. Trimming shortened V by 4 bases and J by 0 bases, and 7 bases separated the two germline ends. The variable domain in full, with the rest retrieved from reference TRBV18 and TRBJ1-5, is NAGVMQNPRHLVRRRGQEARLRCSPMKGHSHVYWYRQLPEEGLKFMVYLQKENIIDESGMPKERFSAEFPKEGPSILRIQQVVRGDSAAYFCASSQEISNQPQHFGDGTRLSIL.

The chain links TRBV18 to TRBJ1-1; D may be TRBD1 (6 bases). V lost 0 bases to trimming and J lost 3 bases, with 8 bases between them. In germline, CDR1 is KGHSH, CDR2 LQKENI. There are 14 residues in the CDR3. The CDR3: CASSPPAGDTEAFF. The CDR3 nucleotides read TGTGCCAGCTCACCACCGGCAGGGGACACTGAAGCTTTCTTT. The variable domain in full, completed from reference TRBV18 and TRBJ1-1, reads NAGVMQNPRHLVRRRGQEARLRCSPMKGHSHVYWYRQLPEEGLKFMVYLQKENIIDESGMPKERFSAEFPKEGPSILRIQQVVRGDSAAYFCASSPPAGDTEAFFGQGTRLTVV.

A few counts support this clone. The chain has TRBV19 and TRBJ1-1, with D maybe TRBD1 (6 bases). The length of the CDR3 is 14 residues. In germline, CDR1 is LNHDA, CDR2 SQIVND (reference sequence). V was trimmed by 5 bases and J by 3 bases, leaving 13 bases between them. CDR3 protein: CASSDPGHHTEAFF. In nucleotides, the CDR3 is TGTGCCAGTAGTGACCCGGGACATCACACTGAAGCTTTCTTT. The entire variable domain, with the rest obtained from reference TRBV19 and TRBJ1-1, is as follows: DGGITQSPKYLFRKEGQNVTLSCEQNLNHDAMYWYRQDPGQGLRLIYYSQIVNDFQKGDIAEGYSVSREKKESFPLTVTSAQKNPTAFYLCASSDPGHHTEAFFGQGTRLTVV.

This clone was observed a handful of times. The rearrangement uses TRBV10-1 and TRBJ2-5; D is perhaps TRBD2 (6 bases). The CDR3 loop spans 16 amino acids. Germline V gives CDR1 WNHNN, CDR2 SYGVQD (reference sequence). The V and J ends lost 2 bases and 2 bases respectively, with 15 bases between them. CDR3 loop: CASSEGRGTLQETQYF. The CDR3 bases are TGCGCCAGCAGTGAGGGGCGGGGAACCTTGCAAGAGACCCAGTACTTC.

J is TRBJ1-1 and V is TRBV2; D is undetermined. V was shortened by 5 bases and J by 8 bases, with 9 bases between the two germline ends. Germline V CDR1 and CDR2: SNHLY, FYNNEI. CDR3 length: 11 amino acids. The CDR3 coding sequence is TGTGCCAGCAGTCGCGTTACGGAAGCTTTCTTT. This encodes CASSRVTEAFF. The entire variable domain, with the rest obtained from reference TRBV2 and TRBJ1-1, is as follows: EPEVTQTPSHQVTQMGQEVILRCVPISNHLYFYWYRQILGQKVEFLVSFYNNEISEKSEIFDDQFSVERPDGSNFTLKIRSTKLEDSAMYFCASSRVTEAFFGQGTRLTVV.

The gene calls are TRBV27 and TRBJ1-2; D gene uncertain. This CDR3 spans 14 amino acids. V lost 5 bases to trimming and J lost 4 bases, with 14 bases between them. The germline V gene has CDR1 MNHEY and CDR2 SMNVEV (reference sequence). The CDR3 coding sequence is TGTGCCAGCAGTCGCTCCGGAGAGAGCTATGGCTACACCTTC. Encoded protein: CASSRSGESYGYTF.

This rearrangement joins TRBV28 to TRBJ2-3; TRBD2 matches 7 bases. This CDR3 region has 16 residues. Germline V CDR1 and CDR2: MDHEN, SYDVKM. Unmatched junction bases numbered 11, after V lost 7 bases and J lost 1 base. As DNA, the CDR3 is TGTGCCAGCATCCCCCGGGACTACTCTGGCACAGATACGCAGTATTTT. Translating gives CASIPRDYSGTDTQYF.

This sequence joins TRBV5-1 and TRBJ1-1; possible D gene TRBD1, 6 bases. This CDR3 spans 14 amino acids. The V gene lost 5 bases and the J gene lost 1 base, with 12 bases spanning the gap. CDR1 is SGHRS and CDR2 is YFSETQ in the germline V gene. CDR3: CASRDRPENTEAFF. CDR3 bases: TGCGCCAGCAGGGACAGACCAGAGAACACTGAAGCTTTCTTT.